This T cell receptor beta chain was captured in a study of blood T cell repertoires in COVID-19. Study details: PBMCs, B-cell-depleted T cells, or T cells provided the cDNA or gDNA that made up the material.

Trimming removed 9 bases at V and 1 base at J, with 9 bases between. Germline CDR1 LNHDA, CDR2 SQIVND (reference sequence). The CDR3 runs 13 residues. Participant age was roughly 18 to 90 years, and participants resided in roughly 25 US areas. Participant reports of clinical history set cohort assignment. In the original processing: Reference gene primer amplification yielded estimated nucleated cell counts. The protocol was immunoSEQ multiplex PCR, while the TCRdb copy is restricted to in-frame clones and leaves out a portion. V, J and clone size derive from that table, while D and trimming were established from the DNA sequence. The table includes about 190,000 clones, roughly 84% detected once.

V is TRBV19 and J is TRBJ2-2, with TRBD2 as a possible D gene (6 bases). Sequencing used PBMCs or T cells enriched from blood (not recorded which). The receptor comes from a woman aged 25 to 39 who had been exposed to COVID-19. CDR3 sequence reads: CASTEGNTGELFF. The CDR3, as DNA: TGTGCCAGCACGGAGGGGAACACCGGGGAGCTGTTTTTT.